The T cell receptor (beta chain) described here comes from a study of shared clonotypes between healthy human individuals. Assay: immunoSEQ multiplex PCR; the TCRdb copy retains only in-frame clones and omits some. The profile shows about 1.1 million clones, more than 75% of them singletons. This CDR3 has 13 residues. After removal of 10 bases from V and 10 bases from J, the junction contained 13 bases not matched to a gene. The germline gives CDR1 MNHNY, CDR2 SVGAGI (reference sequence). The study's findings and limits: Generally, naive subsets came out with larger estimated richness than memory subsets.

A note on this clone: Its cognate antigen is unknown.

V usage is TRBV6-6 and J usage is TRBJ2-5; 9 bases are a match to TRBD2. Material for sequencing was memory CD4+ T cells from PBMCs. Described subset: CD45RA-negative fraction. The source is a man between 18 and 35 years old in good health. Some clones in this sample may be carry-over from other donors' samples. This chain's CDR3 is CATRPGLALNQYF. CDR3 coding DNA: TGTGCCACTCGACCGGGACTAGCTCTGAACCAGTACTTC.